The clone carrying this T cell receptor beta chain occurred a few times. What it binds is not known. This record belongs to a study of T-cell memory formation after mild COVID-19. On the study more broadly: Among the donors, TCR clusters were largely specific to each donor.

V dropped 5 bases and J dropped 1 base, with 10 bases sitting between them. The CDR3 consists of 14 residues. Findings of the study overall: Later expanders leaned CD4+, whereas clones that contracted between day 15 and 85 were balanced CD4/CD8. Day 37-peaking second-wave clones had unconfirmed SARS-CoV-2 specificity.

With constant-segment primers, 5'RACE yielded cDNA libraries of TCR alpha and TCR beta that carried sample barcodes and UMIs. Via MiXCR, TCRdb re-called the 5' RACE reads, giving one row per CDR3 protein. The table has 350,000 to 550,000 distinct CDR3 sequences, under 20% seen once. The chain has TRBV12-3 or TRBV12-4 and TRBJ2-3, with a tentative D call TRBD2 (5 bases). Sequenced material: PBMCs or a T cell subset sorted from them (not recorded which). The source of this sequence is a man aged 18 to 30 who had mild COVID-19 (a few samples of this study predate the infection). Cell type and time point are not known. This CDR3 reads CASSRLRGTDTQYF. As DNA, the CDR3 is TGTGCCAGCAGTCGACTACGCGGCACAGATACGCAGTATTTT.